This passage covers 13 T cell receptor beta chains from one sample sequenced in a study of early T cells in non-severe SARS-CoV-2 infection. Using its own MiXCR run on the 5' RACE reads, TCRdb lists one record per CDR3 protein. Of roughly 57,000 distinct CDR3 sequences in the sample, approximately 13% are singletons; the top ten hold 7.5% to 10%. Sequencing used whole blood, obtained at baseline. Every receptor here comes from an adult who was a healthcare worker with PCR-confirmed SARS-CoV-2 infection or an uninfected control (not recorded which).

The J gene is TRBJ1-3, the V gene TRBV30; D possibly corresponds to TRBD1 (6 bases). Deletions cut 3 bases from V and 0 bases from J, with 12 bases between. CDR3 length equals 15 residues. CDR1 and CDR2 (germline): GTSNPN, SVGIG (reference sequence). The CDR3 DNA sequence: TGTGCCTGGAGCCCGGACAGCCGCTCTGGAAACACCATATATTTT. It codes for CAWSPDSRSGNTIYF. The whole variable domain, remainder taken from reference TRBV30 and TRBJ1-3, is SQTIHQWPATLVQPVGSPLSLECTVEGTSNPNLYWYRQAAGRGLQLLFYSVGIGQISSEVPQNLSASRPQDRQFILSSKKLLLSDSGFYLCAWSPDSRSGNTIYFGEGSWLTVV.

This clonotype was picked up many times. The CDR3 nucleotides are TGTGCCAGCAGCCCCAAAGGAGGAATTGGAAACACCATATATTTT. This codes for CASSPKGGIGNTIYF. The rearrangement uses TRBV4-2 and TRBJ1-3; no definite D call. This CDR3 has 15 residues. Germline CDR1 LGHNA, CDR2 YNFKEQ. Trimming removed 4 bases from V and 3 bases from J, with 13 bases in between.

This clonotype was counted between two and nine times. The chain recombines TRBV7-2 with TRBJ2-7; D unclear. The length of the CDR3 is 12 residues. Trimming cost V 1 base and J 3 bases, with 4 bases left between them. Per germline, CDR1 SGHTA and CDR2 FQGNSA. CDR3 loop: CASSLGRYEQYF. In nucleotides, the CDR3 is TGTGCCAGCAGCTTAGGCCGCTACGAGCAGTACTTC.

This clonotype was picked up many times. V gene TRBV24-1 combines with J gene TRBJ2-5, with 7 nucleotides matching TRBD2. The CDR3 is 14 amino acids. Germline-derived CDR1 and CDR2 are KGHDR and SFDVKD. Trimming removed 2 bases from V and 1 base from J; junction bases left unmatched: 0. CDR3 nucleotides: TGTGCCACCAGTGATTGGGGGGGCCAAGAGACCCAGTACTTC. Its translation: CATSDWGGQETQYF.

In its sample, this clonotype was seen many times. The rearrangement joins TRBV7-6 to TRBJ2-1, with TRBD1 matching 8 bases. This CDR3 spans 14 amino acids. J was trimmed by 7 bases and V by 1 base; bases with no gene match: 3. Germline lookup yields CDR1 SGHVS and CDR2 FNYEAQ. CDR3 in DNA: TGTGCCAGCAGCTTAGTTTACAGGGGGAATGAGCAGTTCTTC. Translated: CASSLVYRGNEQFF.

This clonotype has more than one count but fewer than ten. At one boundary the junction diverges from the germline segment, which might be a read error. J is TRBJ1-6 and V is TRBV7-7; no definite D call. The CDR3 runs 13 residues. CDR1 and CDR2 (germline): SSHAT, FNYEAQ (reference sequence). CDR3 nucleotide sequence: TGTGCTAGCAGCTTAGATACCATCTCACCCCTCCACTTT. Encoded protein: CASSLDTISPLHF.

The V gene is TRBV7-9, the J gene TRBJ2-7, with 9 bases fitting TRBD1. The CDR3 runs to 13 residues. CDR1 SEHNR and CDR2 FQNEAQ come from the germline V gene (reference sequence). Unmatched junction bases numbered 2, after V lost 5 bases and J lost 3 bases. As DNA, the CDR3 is TGTGCCAGCAGCATGGACAGGGGCTACGAGCAGTACTTC. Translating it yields CASSMDRGYEQYF.

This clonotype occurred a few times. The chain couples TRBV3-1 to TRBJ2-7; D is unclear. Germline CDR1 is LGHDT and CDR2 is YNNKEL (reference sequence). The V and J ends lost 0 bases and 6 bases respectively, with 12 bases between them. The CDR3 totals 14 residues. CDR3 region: CASSQDAPSAEQYF. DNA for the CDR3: TGTGCCAGCAGCCAAGATGCCCCTTCGGCCGAGCAGTACTTC.

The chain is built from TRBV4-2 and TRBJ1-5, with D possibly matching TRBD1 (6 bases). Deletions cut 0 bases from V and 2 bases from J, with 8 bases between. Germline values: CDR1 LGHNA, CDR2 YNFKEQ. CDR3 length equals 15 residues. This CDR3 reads CASSQDGTRNQPQHF. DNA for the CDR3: TGTGCCAGCAGCCAAGACGGGACACGCAATCAGCCCCAGCATTTT.

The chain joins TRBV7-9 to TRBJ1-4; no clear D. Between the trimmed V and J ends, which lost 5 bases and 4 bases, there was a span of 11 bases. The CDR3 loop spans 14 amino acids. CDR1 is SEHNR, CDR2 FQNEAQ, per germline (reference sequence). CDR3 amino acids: CASSRPGFNEKLFF. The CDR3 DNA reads TGTGCCAGCAGCCGCCCGGGGTTTAATGAAAAACTGTTTTTT.

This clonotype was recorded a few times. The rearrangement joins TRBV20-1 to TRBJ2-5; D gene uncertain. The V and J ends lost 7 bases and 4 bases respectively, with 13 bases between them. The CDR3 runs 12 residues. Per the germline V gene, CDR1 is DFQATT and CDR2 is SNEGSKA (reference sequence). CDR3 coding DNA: TGCAGTGTCTTTCGGACGGGAGAGACCCAGTACTTC. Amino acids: CSVFRTGETQYF.

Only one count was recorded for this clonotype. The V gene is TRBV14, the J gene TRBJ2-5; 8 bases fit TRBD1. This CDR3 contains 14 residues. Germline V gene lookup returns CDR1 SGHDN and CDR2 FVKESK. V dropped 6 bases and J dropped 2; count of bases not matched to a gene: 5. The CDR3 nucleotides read TGTGCCAGCAGTCAAAACAGGGGGCAAGAGACCCAGTACTTC. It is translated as CASSQNRGQETQYF.

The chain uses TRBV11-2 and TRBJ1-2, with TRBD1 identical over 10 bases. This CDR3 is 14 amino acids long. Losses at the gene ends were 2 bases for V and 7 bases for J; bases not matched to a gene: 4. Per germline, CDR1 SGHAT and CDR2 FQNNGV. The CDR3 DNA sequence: TGTGCCAGCAGCTTAAAAAGGACAGGGGGTGGCTACACCTTC. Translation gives CASSLKRTGGGYTF.